These 13 T cell receptor beta chains were all obtained from the same sample, sequenced in a study of CD8 T cells in ankylosing spondylitis. Findings of the study overall: There was a TCR beta motif, made of several highly homologous variants, that appeared characteristic of ankylosing spondylitis blood.

TCRdb reanalysed the 5' RACE reads using MiXCR and keeps one entry per CDR3 protein. Of roughly 370,000 distinct CDR3 sequences listed, approximately 20% were seen once; the top ten hold around 17%. The antigens these receptors bind are not known. Sequencing was carried out using blood, either unsorted or a sorted T cell fraction (not recorded which). The receptors shown here come from a male donor with ankylosing spondylitis.

This chain connects TRBV19 to TRBJ1-6; D remains ambiguous. CDR3 size: 15 residues. The V gene's germline CDR1 is LNHDA and CDR2 SQIVND (reference sequence). Deletions cut 5 bases from V and 7 bases from J, with 15 bases between. This CDR3 is CASSWPNQRNSPLHF. CDR3 coding DNA: TGTGCCAGTAGTTGGCCCAATCAACGGAATTCACCCCTCCACTTT.

V is TRBV27 and J is TRBJ2-7, with no clear D. CDR3 size: 14 residues. Germline V gene sequence: CDR1 MNHEY, CDR2 SMNVEV (reference sequence). The V gene lost 0 bases and the J gene lost 0 bases, with 6 bases spanning the gap. The CDR3 is CASSLSMPSYEQYF. The DNA of the CDR3 is TGTGCCAGCAGTTTATCTATGCCCTCCTACGAGCAGTACTTC.

This clonotype appeared a few times. The genes are TRBV11-3 and TRBJ2-1, with 7 bases identical to TRBD2. This CDR3 has 13 residues. Germline loops: CDR1 SGHNT, CDR2 YENEEA. The V and J ends lost 2 bases and 10 bases, in that order; junction bases with no gene match: 5. CDR3 coding DNA: TGTGCCAGCAGCTTAAGTACAGCGGGGGAGCAGTTCTTC. This gives the protein CASSLSTAGEQFF.

The V gene is TRBV5-1, the J gene TRBJ2-7, with D perhaps matching TRBD2 (6 bases). This CDR3 is 16 amino acids long. Per germline, CDR1 SGHRS and CDR2 YFSETQ. Trimming stripped 4 bases from V and 1 base from J, with 18 bases between. The CDR3 loop reads CASSLGEGLASYEQYF. In DNA form, the CDR3 reads TGCGCCAGCAGCCTCGGCGAGGGACTGGCGTCCTACGAGCAGTACTTC.

A few counts support this clonotype. This chain joins TRBV21-1 and TRBJ2-1; the table's D call TRBD1 went unverified against the DNA. TRBV21-1 is labeled a pseudogene. The CDR3 has 15 residues. The CDR3 reads CASSKARDPWGEQFF. In nucleotides, the CDR3 is TGTGCCAGCAGCAAAGCGAGGGACCCCTGGGGGGAGCAGTTCTTC.

The CDR3 protein is CSARDSGTGVRLFF. CDR3 bases: TGCAGTGCTAGAGATAGTGGGACAGGGGTACGACTGTTTTTT. This chain uses TRBV20-1 with TRBJ1-4, with 10 positions matching TRBD1. This CDR3 contains 14 residues. Trimming at V came to 0 bases and at J to 13 bases, leaving 8 bases not matched to a gene. Per the germline V gene, CDR1 is DFQATT and CDR2 is SNEGSKA (reference sequence).

This clonotype was recorded a few times. The chain's CDR3 is CASSRQGEAGELFF. The CDR3 DNA reads TGTGCCAGCAGCCGACAGGGGGAAGCCGGGGAGCTGTTTTTT. V gene TRBV6-1 combines with J gene TRBJ2-2; the match to TRBD1 covers 9 bases. The germline V gene encodes CDR1 MNHNS and CDR2 SASEGT. The CDR3 has 14 residues. After removal of 6 bases from V and 6 bases from J, the junction contained 5 bases not matched to a gene.

A few counts support this clonotype. The chain uses TRBV28 and TRBJ1-2, with D unclear. V lost 8 bases, J lost 3 bases, and 7 bases lay in between. This CDR3 region has 11 residues. Germline CDR1 reads MDHEN; CDR2 reads SYDVKM. CDR3 DNA: TGTGCCAGCCGGCACGACTATGGCTACACCTTC. This encodes CASRHDYGYTF.

The chain carries TRBV20-1 and TRBJ2-3; 7 bases are shared with TRBD1. The V gene end was trimmed by 7 bases and the J gene end by 0 bases; junction bases not matched to a gene: 4. The length of the CDR3 is 13 residues. Germline loops: CDR1 DFQATT, CDR2 SNEGSKA (reference sequence). The CDR3, as DNA: TGCAGTGGTGACAGGGATAGCACAGATACGCAGTATTTT. As protein: CSGDRDSTDTQYF.

This clonotype was detected a few times. The CDR3 protein is CASSSLGGRGTEAFF. The DNA for the CDR3 is TGTGCCAGCAGCTCATTGGGGGGACGTGGAACTGAAGCTTTCTTT. This sequence joins TRBV6-2 or TRBV6-3 and TRBJ1-1, with D tentatively TRBD1 (5 bases). Germline lookup yields CDR1 MNHEY and CDR2 SVGEGT. V was trimmed by 6 bases and J by 5 bases, leaving 19 bases between them. The CDR3 totals 15 residues.

This clonotype was detected ten times or more. J is TRBJ2-1 and V is TRBV7-3, with D unclear. Germline CDR1 and CDR2: SGHTA and FQGTGA. The germline V and J ends were trimmed by 0 bases and 8 bases, with 8 bases remaining between them. The length of the CDR3 is 13 residues. The CDR3 is CASSLTLDHEQFF. CDR3 DNA: TGTGCCAGCAGCTTAACCCTGGATCATGAGCAGTTCTTC.

V gene TRBV28 combines with J gene TRBJ2-2; D call uncertain. The CDR3 sequence is 13 residues long. Germline V gene data show CDR1 as MDHEN and CDR2 as SYDVKM. With 5 bases removed from V and 3 bases from J, the gap between germline ends came to 7 bases. CDR3 in DNA: TGTGCCAGCAGTATAGTTGACACCGGGGAGCTGTTTTTT. Its protein is CASSIVDTGELFF.

The genes are TRBV7-7 and TRBJ2-1, with 9 bases that match TRBD2. The length of the CDR3 is 15 residues. V lost 5 bases and J lost 4; bases outside the gene matches: 6. Germline V gives CDR1 SSHAT, CDR2 FNYEAQ (reference sequence). The CDR3 nucleotides read TGTGCCAGCAGCGTAAGACTAGCGGATTACAATGAGCAGTTCTTC. This codes for CASSVRLADYNEQFF.